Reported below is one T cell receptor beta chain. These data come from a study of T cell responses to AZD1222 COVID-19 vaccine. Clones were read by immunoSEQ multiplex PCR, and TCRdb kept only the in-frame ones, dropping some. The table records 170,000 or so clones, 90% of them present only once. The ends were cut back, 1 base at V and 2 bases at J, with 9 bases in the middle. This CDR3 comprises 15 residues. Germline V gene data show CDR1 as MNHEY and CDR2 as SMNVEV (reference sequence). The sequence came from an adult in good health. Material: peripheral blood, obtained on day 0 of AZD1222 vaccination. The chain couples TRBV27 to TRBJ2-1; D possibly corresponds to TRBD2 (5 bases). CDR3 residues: CASSLFPGTYNEQFF. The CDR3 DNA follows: TGTGCCAGCAGTTTATTCCCCGGGACCTACAATGAGCAGTTCTTC.